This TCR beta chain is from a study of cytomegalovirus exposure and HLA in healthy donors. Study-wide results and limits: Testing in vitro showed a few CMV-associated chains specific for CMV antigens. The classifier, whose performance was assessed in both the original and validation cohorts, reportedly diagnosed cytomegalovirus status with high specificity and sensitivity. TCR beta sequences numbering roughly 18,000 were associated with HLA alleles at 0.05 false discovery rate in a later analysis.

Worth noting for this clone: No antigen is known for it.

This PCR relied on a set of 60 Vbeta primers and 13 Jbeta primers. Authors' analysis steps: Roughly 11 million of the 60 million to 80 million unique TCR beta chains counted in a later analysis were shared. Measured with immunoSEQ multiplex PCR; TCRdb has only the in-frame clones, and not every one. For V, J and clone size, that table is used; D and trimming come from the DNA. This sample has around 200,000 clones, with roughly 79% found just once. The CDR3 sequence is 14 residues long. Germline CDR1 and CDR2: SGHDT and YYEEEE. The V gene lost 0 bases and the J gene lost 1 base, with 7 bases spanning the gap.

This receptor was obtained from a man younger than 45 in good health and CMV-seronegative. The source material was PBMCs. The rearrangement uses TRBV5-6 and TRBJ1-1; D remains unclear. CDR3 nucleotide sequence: TGTGCCAGCAGCTTGGGGGCCAAGAACACTGAAGCTTTCTTT. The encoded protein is CASSLGAKNTEAFF.